These 2 T cell receptor beta chains originate from one sample sequenced in a study of cytomegalovirus exposure and HLA in healthy donors. Primers included in the PCR were 60 Vbeta and 13 Jbeta primers. The assay was immunoSEQ multiplex PCR, and TCRdb's table has in-frame clones only and misses some. The sample holds 150,000 to 200,000 clones, around 80% seen once. Sample: PBMCs. The receptors stem from a woman in her twenties or thirties in good health and CMV-seronegative.

This chain uses TRBV12-2 with TRBJ2-7; the table's D call of TRBD2 was not tested on the DNA. TRBV12-2 is labeled a pseudogene. The CDR3 consists of 14 residues. This CDR3 is CASIPSGRFDEQYF. The CDR3 coding sequence is TGTGCGAGCATTCCTAGCGGGAGATTCGACGAGCAGTACTTC.

The V gene is TRBV5-4, the J gene TRBJ2-3, with 7 bases fitting TRBD1. After removal of 4 bases from V and 4 bases from J, the junction contained 3 bases not matched to a gene. The CDR3 covers 13 residues. Germline V lookup: CDR1 SGHNT, CDR2 YYREEE (reference sequence). The CDR3 loop is CASSLQGADTQYF. CDR3 nucleotides: TGTGCCAGCAGCCTCCAGGGGGCAGATACGCAGTATTTT.